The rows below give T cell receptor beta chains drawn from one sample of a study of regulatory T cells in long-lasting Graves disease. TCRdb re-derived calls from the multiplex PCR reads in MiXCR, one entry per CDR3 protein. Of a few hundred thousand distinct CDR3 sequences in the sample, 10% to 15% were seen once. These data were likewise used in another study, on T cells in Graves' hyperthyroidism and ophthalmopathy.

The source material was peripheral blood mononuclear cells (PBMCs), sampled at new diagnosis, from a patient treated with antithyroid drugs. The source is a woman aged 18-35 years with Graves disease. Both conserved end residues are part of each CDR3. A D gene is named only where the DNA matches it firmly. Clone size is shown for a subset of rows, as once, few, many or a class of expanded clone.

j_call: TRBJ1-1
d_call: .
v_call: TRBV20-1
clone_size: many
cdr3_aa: CSARDLVLGGNTEAFF
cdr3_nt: TGCAGTGCTAGAGACTTGGTTTTGGGGGGGAACACTGAAGCTTTCTTT

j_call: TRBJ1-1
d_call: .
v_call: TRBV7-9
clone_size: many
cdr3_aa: CASSLNPQGQAEAFF
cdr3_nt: TGTGCCAGCAGCCTCAACCCACAAGGGCAGGCGGAAGCTTTCTTT

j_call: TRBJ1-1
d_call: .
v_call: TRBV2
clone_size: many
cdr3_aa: CASRRTENTEAFF
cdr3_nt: TGTGCCAGCAGAAGGACGGAGAACACTGAAGCTTTCTTT

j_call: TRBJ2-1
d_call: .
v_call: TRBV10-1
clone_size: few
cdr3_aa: CASSDPKRSGEPNEQFF
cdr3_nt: TGCGCCAGCAGTGACCCGAAGCGATCAGGGGAACCCAATGAGCAGTTCTTC

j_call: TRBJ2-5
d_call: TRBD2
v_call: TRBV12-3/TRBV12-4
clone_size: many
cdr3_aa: CASSFSLAGGETQYF
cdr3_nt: TGTGCCAGCAGTTTTTCTCTAGCGGGGGGTGAGACCCAGTACTTC

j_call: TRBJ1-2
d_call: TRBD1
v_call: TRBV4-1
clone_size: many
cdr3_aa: CASSPTGGSYGYTF
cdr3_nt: TGTGCCAGCAGCCCAACAGGGGGCAGCTATGGCTACACCTTC

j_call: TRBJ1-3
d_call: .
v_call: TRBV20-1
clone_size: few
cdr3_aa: CSASAWGQDDFSGNTIYF
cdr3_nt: TGCAGTGCTAGCGCTTGGGGACAAGACGACTTCTCTGGAAACACCATATATTTT

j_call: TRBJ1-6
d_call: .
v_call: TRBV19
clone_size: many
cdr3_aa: CASRTSGNSPLHF
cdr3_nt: TGTGCCAGTAGGACCAGCGGAAATTCACCCCTCCACTTT

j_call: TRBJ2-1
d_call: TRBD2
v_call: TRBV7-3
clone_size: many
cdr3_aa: CASSFRPGTSNEQFF
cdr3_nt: TGTGCCAGCAGCTTTAGGCCGGGGACTAGCAATGAGCAGTTCTTC

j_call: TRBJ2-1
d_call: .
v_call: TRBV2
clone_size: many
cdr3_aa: CASTPEDGTYNEQFF
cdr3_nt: TGTGCCAGCACGCCTGAAGACGGGACCTACAATGAGCAGTTCTTC

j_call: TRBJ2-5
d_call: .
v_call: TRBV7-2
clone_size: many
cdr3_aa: CASSLPPGVETQYF
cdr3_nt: TGTGCCAGCAGCCTCCCCCCCGGGGTAGAGACCCAGTACTTC

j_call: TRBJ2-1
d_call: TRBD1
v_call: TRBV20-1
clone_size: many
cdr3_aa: CSAWEQGDEQFF
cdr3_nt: TGCAGTGCTTGGGAACAGGGGGATGAGCAGTTCTTC

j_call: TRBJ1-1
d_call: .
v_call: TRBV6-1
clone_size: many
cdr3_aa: CASRQGLLNTEAFF
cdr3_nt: TGTGCCAGCAGACAGGGATTATTGAACACTGAAGCTTTCTTT

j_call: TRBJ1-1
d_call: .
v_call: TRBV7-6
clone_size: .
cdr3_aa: CASSPSRENTEAFF
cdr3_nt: TGTGCCAGCAGCCCTAGCAGGGAGAACACTGAAGCTTTCTTT

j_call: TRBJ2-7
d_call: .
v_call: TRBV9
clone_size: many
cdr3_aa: CASSAVERGASYEQYF
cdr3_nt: TGTGCCAGCAGCGCCGTAGAACGGGGGGCCTCCTACGAGCAGTACTTC

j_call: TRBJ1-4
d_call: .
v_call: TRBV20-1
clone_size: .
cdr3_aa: CSAQGPNEKLFF
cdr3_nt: TGCAGTGCACAAGGACCTAATGAAAAACTGTTTTTT

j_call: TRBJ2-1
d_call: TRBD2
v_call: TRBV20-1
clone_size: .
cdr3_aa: CSAQTSGDNEQFF
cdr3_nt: TGCAGTGCACAGACTAGCGGAGACAATGAGCAGTTCTTC

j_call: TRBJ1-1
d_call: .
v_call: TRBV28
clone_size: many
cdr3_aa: CASSSKNTEAFF
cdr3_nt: TGTGCCAGCAGTTCCAAGAACACTGAAGCTTTCTTT

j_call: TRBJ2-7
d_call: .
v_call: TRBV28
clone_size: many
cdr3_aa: CASSYDIGAYEQYF
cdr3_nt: TGTGCCAGCAGTTACGACATTGGAGCGTACGAGCAGTACTTC